This is a list of T cell receptor beta chains from one sample in a study of cytomegalovirus exposure and HLA in healthy donors. Profiling relied on immunoSEQ multiplex PCR, and the TCRdb table lists in-frame clones only, not all of them. Its table records 100,000 to 150,000 clones. Sequenced sample: PBMCs. The source is a woman between 40 and 55 years old in good health and CMV-seropositive. The CDR3 runs from the conserved cysteine through the conserved F or W. The D gene is left open where the match is weak.

j_call: TRBJ1-4
v_call: TRBV25-1
d_call: -
cdr3_aa: CASSASLDSDEKLFF
cdr3_nt: TGTGCCAGCAGTGCGAGCCTGGACAGCGATGAAAAACTGTTTTTT

j_call: TRBJ2-2
v_call: TRBV7-9
d_call: -
cdr3_aa: CASSLNRDTGELFF
cdr3_nt: TGTGCCAGCAGCCTGAACAGGGACACCGGGGAGCTGTTTTTT

j_call: TRBJ1-1
v_call: TRBV10-3
d_call: -
cdr3_aa: CAVGVGPGEAFF
cdr3_nt: TGTGCCGTAGGGGTTGGGCCGGGTGAAGCTTTCTTT

j_call: TRBJ2-7
v_call: TRBV18
d_call: -
cdr3_aa: CASSPGRESYEQYF
cdr3_nt: TGTGCCAGCTCACCTGGTCGGGAGTCCTACGAGCAGTACTTC

j_call: TRBJ2-5
v_call: TRBV7-8
d_call: TRBD2
cdr3_aa: CASSLELVGGSREGLEQYF
cdr3_nt: TGTGCCAGCAGCTTAGAATTAGTCGGCGGATCGCGGGAGGGCCTTGAGCAGTACTTC

j_call: TRBJ1-6
v_call: TRBV30
d_call: TRBD1
cdr3_aa: CAWSDPGQGENSPLHF
cdr3_nt: TGTGCCTGGAGTGATCCCGGACAGGGGGAAAATTCACCCCTCCACTTT

j_call: TRBJ2-7
v_call: TRBV5-6
d_call: -
cdr3_aa: CASSSARGLSYEQYF
cdr3_nt: TGTGCCAGCAGCTCCGCTCGGGGTCTAAGCTACGAGCAGTACTTC

j_call: TRBJ2-2
v_call: TRBV4-1
d_call: TRBD2
cdr3_aa: CASSQERGGPPGELFF
cdr3_nt: TGCGCCAGCAGCCAAGAACGGGGAGGGCCCCCCGGGGAGCTGTTTTTT

j_call: TRBJ2-2
v_call: TRBV5-1
d_call: -
cdr3_aa: CASSVEVPGELFF
cdr3_nt: TGCGCCAGCAGCGTCGAGGTCCCCGGGGAGCTGTTTTTT

j_call: TRBJ2-5
v_call: TRBV7-3
d_call: -
cdr3_aa: CASSLRLGRETQYF
cdr3_nt: TGTGCCAGCAGCTTAAGATTGGGGAGGGAGACCCAGTACTTC

j_call: TRBJ1-2
v_call: TRBV12-5
d_call: TRBD1
cdr3_aa: CASGLVLFPTGQENYGYTF
cdr3_nt: TGTGCTAGTGGTTTGGTACTTTTCCCCACGGGACAGGAAAACTATGGCTACACCTTC

j_call: TRBJ2-7
v_call: TRBV7-8
d_call: -
cdr3_aa: CASSLGDKSYEQYF
cdr3_nt: TGTGCCAGCAGCTTAGGGGACAAATCCTACGAGCAGTACTTC

j_call: TRBJ2-7
v_call: TRBV6-5
d_call: -
cdr3_aa: CASSYSTSQTYEQYF
cdr3_nt: TGTGCCAGCAGTTACTCCACTAGCCAAACCTACGAGCAGTACTTC

j_call: TRBJ2-5
v_call: TRBV7-2
d_call: TRBD2
cdr3_aa: CASSSDGLAGETQYF
cdr3_nt: TGTGCCAGCAGCTCGGATGGGCTAGCGGGAGAGACCCAGTACTTC

j_call: TRBJ2-7
v_call: TRBV18
d_call: -
cdr3_aa: CASSPFPPRTASYEQYF
cdr3_nt: TGTGCCAGCTCACCATTTCCCCCCCGGACAGCCTCCTACGAGCAGTACTTC

j_call: TRBJ1-5
v_call: TRBV28
d_call: TRBD1
cdr3_aa: CASREGQSNQPQHF
cdr3_nt: TGTGCCAGCAGGGAGGGACAGAGCAATCAGCCCCAGCATTTT

j_call: TRBJ2-6
v_call: TRBV5-1
d_call: TRBD1
cdr3_aa: CASSAGTATDGANVLTF
cdr3_nt: TGCGCCAGCAGCGCTGGGACAGCTACTGATGGGGCCAACGTCCTGACTTTC

j_call: TRBJ2-7
v_call: TRBV27
d_call: TRBD2
cdr3_aa: CASIGAGGQPYEQYF
cdr3_nt: TGTGCCAGCATTGGGGCGGGAGGGCAACCCTACGAGCAGTACTTC

j_call: TRBJ2-3
v_call: TRBV18
d_call: TRBD2
cdr3_aa: CASSPGLAGTDTQYF
cdr3_nt: TGTGCCAGCTCACCGGGACTAGCGGGAACAGATACGCAGTATTTT

j_call: TRBJ2-3
v_call: TRBV28
d_call: TRBD2
cdr3_aa: CASSPPTSGTLDTQYF
cdr3_nt: TGTGCCAGCAGTCCCCCCACTAGCGGGACCCTAGATACGCAGTATTTT

j_call: TRBJ2-1
v_call: TRBV6-5
d_call: -
cdr3_aa: CASSPQVLNEQFF
cdr3_nt: TGTGCCAGCAGTCCCCAGGTCCTCAATGAGCAGTTCTTC

j_call: TRBJ1-1
v_call: TRBV6-1
d_call: -
cdr3_aa: CASSWSSGDTEAFF
cdr3_nt: TGTGCCAGCAGTTGGTCGTCAGGGGACACTGAAGCTTTCTTT

j_call: TRBJ2-1
v_call: TRBV29-1
d_call: TRBD2
cdr3_aa: CSVSSGSRNEQFF
cdr3_nt: TGCAGCGTCAGTAGCGGGAGCAGGAATGAGCAGTTCTTC

j_call: TRBJ2-2
v_call: TRBV9
d_call: -
cdr3_aa: CASSVASGVTGELFF
cdr3_nt: TGTGCCAGCAGCGTAGCGTCAGGGGTCACCGGGGAGCTGTTTTTT

j_call: TRBJ2-1
v_call: TRBV19
d_call: TRBD2
cdr3_aa: CASSRTSGDYNEQFF
cdr3_nt: TGTGCCAGTAGCCGGACTAGCGGCGACTACAATGAGCAGTTCTTC

j_call: TRBJ1-1
v_call: TRBV25-1
d_call: -
cdr3_aa: CASSESGSNEAFF
cdr3_nt: TGTGCCAGCAGTGAATCCGGGTCGAACGAAGCTTTCTTT

j_call: TRBJ2-1
v_call: TRBV19
d_call: -
cdr3_aa: CASSIEGATLYNEQFF
cdr3_nt: TGTGCCAGTAGTATTGAGGGAGCGACCCTATACAATGAGCAGTTCTTC

j_call: TRBJ2-5
v_call: TRBV14
d_call: -
cdr3_aa: CASSQARAGPETQYF
cdr3_nt: TGTGCCAGCAGCCAAGCGCGGGCGGGCCCAGAGACCCAGTACTTC

j_call: TRBJ2-7
v_call: TRBV21-1
d_call: -
cdr3_aa: CASIWVWGHEQYF
cdr3_nt: TGTGCCAGCATTTGGGTGTGGGGGCACGAGCAGTACTTC

j_call: TRBJ2-3
v_call: TRBV7-9
d_call: -
cdr3_aa: CASSFRLRVPDTQYF
cdr3_nt: TGTGCCAGCAGCTTCCGTCTGCGGGTCCCAGATACGCAGTATTTT

j_call: TRBJ1-5
v_call: TRBV9
d_call: -
cdr3_aa: CASSREGRGDNQPQHF
cdr3_nt: TGTGCCAGCAGCAGGGAAGGGAGGGGAGACAATCAGCCCCAGCATTTT

j_call: TRBJ2-7
v_call: TRBV6-6
d_call: -
cdr3_aa: CASSYLTGTEGEQYF
cdr3_nt: TGTGCCAGCAGTTACTTGACCGGGACTGAAGGCGAGCAGTACTTC

j_call: TRBJ1-5
v_call: TRBV10-3
d_call: TRBD1
cdr3_aa: CASRPGQGNGNQPQHF
cdr3_nt: TGTGCCAGCAGACCGGGACAGGGAAATGGCAATCAGCCCCAGCATTTT

j_call: TRBJ2-3
v_call: TRBV7-3
d_call: TRBD2
cdr3_aa: CASSSGGWAPDTQYF
cdr3_nt: TGTGCCAGCAGTTCGGGGGGGTGGGCACCAGATACGCAGTATTTT

j_call: TRBJ1-5
v_call: TRBV11-3
d_call: TRBD1
cdr3_aa: CASNRDRGYSNQPQHF
cdr3_nt: TGTGCCAGCAACCGGGACAGGGGTTATAGCAATCAGCCCCAGCATTTT

j_call: TRBJ2-1
v_call: TRBV5-1
d_call: TRBD1
cdr3_aa: CASSSRDRVYNEQFF
cdr3_nt: TGCGCCAGCAGCTCCCGGGACAGGGTATACAATGAGCAGTTCTTC

j_call: TRBJ2-2
v_call: TRBV5-1
d_call: TRBD2
cdr3_aa: CASSVTLAGTNTGELFF
cdr3_nt: TGCGCCAGCAGCGTCACACTAGCGGGGACGAACACCGGGGAGCTGTTTTTT

j_call: TRBJ1-2
v_call: TRBV28
d_call: -
cdr3_aa: CASLGGASYGYTF
cdr3_nt: TGTGCCAGCTTAGGAGGGGCCTCCTATGGCTACACCTTC

j_call: TRBJ2-7
v_call: TRBV7-2
d_call: -
cdr3_aa: CASSRQGSAEQYF
cdr3_nt: TGTGCCAGCAGCCGCCAAGGAAGCGCCGAGCAGTACTTC

j_call: TRBJ2-7
v_call: TRBV28
d_call: -
cdr3_aa: CASRGTLKEQYF
cdr3_nt: TGTGCCAGCAGGGGGACTCTCAAGGAGCAGTACTTC

j_call: TRBJ2-1
v_call: TRBV10-3
d_call: -
cdr3_aa: CAISEGGASNEQFF
cdr3_nt: TGTGCCATCAGTGAGGGGGGGGCTAGTAATGAGCAGTTCTTC

j_call: TRBJ2-1
v_call: TRBV27
d_call: TRBD2
cdr3_aa: CASSTILAGLPLPSSYNEQFF
cdr3_nt: TGTGCCAGCAGTACAATACTAGCGGGGTTACCCCTCCCCAGCTCCTACAATGAGCAGTTCTTC

j_call: TRBJ2-1
v_call: TRBV27
d_call: TRBD2
cdr3_aa: CASSLLAGRYNEQFF
cdr3_nt: TGTGCCAGCAGTTTACTAGCGGGAAGATACAATGAGCAGTTCTTC

j_call: TRBJ2-1
v_call: TRBV30
d_call: TRBD2
cdr3_aa: CAWSGSAGGAGEQFF
cdr3_nt: TGTGCCTGGAGTGGATCAGCGGGAGGGGCCGGTGAGCAGTTCTTC

j_call: TRBJ1-3
v_call: TRBV19
d_call: TRBD1
cdr3_aa: CASTLGDRDDRNTIYF
cdr3_nt: TGTGCCAGTACCCTCGGGGACAGGGACGATCGAAACACCATATATTTT

j_call: TRBJ1-3
v_call: TRBV30
d_call: -
cdr3_aa: CAWNLGVGNTIYF
cdr3_nt: TGTGCCTGGAACCTGGGAGTCGGAAACACCATATATTTT

j_call: TRBJ2-7
v_call: TRBV4-1
d_call: TRBD1
cdr3_aa: CASSHIGQGSYEQYF
cdr3_nt: TGCGCCAGCAGCCATATAGGACAGGGGTCGTACGAGCAGTACTTC

j_call: TRBJ2-3
v_call: TRBV5-1
d_call: TRBD2
cdr3_aa: CASRVAGADTQYF
cdr3_nt: TGCGCCAGCCGCGTAGCGGGAGCAGATACGCAGTATTTT

j_call: TRBJ2-7
v_call: TRBV5-1
d_call: TRBD2
cdr3_aa: CASMKGLAGDEQYF
cdr3_nt: TGCGCCAGCATGAAGGGGCTAGCGGGCGACGAGCAGTACTTC